This T cell receptor (beta chain) came from a study of blood T cell repertoires in COVID-19 (TCRdb year 2020). For context, the study as a whole: Samples from collaborators originated in the United States, Italy and Spain and spanned both the acute and convalescent phases of COVID-19. The material from the prospective study consisted of cDNA or gDNA derived from T cells, B-cell-depleted T cells, or PBMCs. Deeply sampled blood TCRbeta repertoires from subjects exposed to, actively infected with, or recovered from COVID-19 were included in the dataset. The repertoires were released in a freely available public database meant as a resource for research on the immune response to SARS-CoV-2. The samples were drawn from two sources: the first 160 participants of the ongoing ImmuneRACE study, and 950 to 1,500 subjects contributed by 6 global collaborators. Sample metadata almost always included a de-identified subject ID, COVID-19 status, age in years and sex. Where HLA class I and class II types were available, the types were taken from metadata supplied by the sample provider, not from assay-based typing. Study-level results and caveats: Clinical and demographic metadata were provided uncurated, with the amount varying by source and participant.

As to this clone: It has no known antigen specificity. No base-level quality is on record; no much larger clone is a single base apart.

The germline V gene (reference sequence) yields GTSNPN for CDR1 and SVGIG for CDR2. The CDR3 contains 17 residues, cysteine and phenylalanine counted. Only CDR3 DNA remains: 51 bases, in frame from the first base. V and J are truncated by 3 bases and 1 base respectively, leaving an intervening sequence of 19 bases. TCRbeta CDR3 regions were amplified from genomic DNA using the immunoSEQ Assay, a bias-controlled multiplex PCR. Processing in the source paper ran as follows. The number of nucleated cells in each sample was estimated by amplification of reference gene primers within the assay. To quantify the absolute abundance of each unique TCRbeta CDR3 rearrangement, sequence reads were collapsed and filtered. Productive Simpson clonality was computed per sample as the square root of Simpson's diversity index over productive rearrangements. TCRdb took this table from immuneACCESS and kept in-frame rearrangements with V and J called. Such tables lack part of the clones; where checked against another copy, unresolved V genes explain under half of the gap, and the rest is unexplained. V and J calls and clone size are copied from that table; D and trimming were computed from the DNA. The sample contains over 200,000 clones, approximately 87% of them found a single time. The ten most abundant clones make up approximately 6.2% of the sample.

Samples from volunteer blood donors who had recovered from COVID-19 were contributed by a second Seattle source. Each collaborating institution followed its own protocols to collect whole blood in K2EDTA tubes. Collaborator samples were shipped for TCRbeta analysis as frozen whole blood, isolated PBMCs, or DNA extracted from either sample type. The chain was built from TRBV30 and TRBJ1-5; perhaps TRBD1 is the D gene, with 5 bases matching. This receptor was taken from a man in his 60s who had recovered from COVID-19. Specimen: peripheral blood. The DNA sequence follows: TGTGCCTGGAGCGGGTTGCAGGGTTCCGTCAGCAATCAGCCCCAGCATTTT. Its protein product is CAWSGLQGSVSNQPQHF.